Listed here are 20 T cell receptor beta chains from one sample, sequenced in a study of regulatory T cells in long-lasting Graves disease. Assembly of TCR beta libraries relied on iRepertoire HTBI primers together with Arm-PCR of CDR3 regions. Each CDR3 protein gets one entry after TCRdb re-called the multiplex PCR reads with MiXCR. In the table there are some 470,000 distinct CDR3 sequences, 20% to 25% of which are singletons. The sample's time point: persistent/refractory GD, antithyroid drugs over 5 years with positive TRAb. PBMC RNA served as the TCR library source. The sample was peripheral blood mononuclear cells (PBMCs), taken when the disease was refractory, from a patient treated with antithyroid drugs. Receptor source: a female donor with Graves disease.

This clonotype occurred a few times. The rearrangement links TRBV6-2 or TRBV6-3 to TRBJ2-7; 10 positions match TRBD1. In germline, CDR1 is MNHEY, CDR2 SVGEGT. The length of the CDR3 is 18 residues. V lost 0 bases and J lost 6; bases outside the gene matches: 14. CDR3 residues: CASSYSRPPPGQGTEQYF. CDR3 coding DNA: TGTGCCAGCAGTTACTCTCGTCCCCCCCCGGGACAGGGGACCGAGCAGTACTTC.

Of note for this clonotype: As the CDR3 is not closed by the conserved phenylalanine or tryptophan, this likely results from a read error. The CDR3 here is CASSLQGEQYL. In nucleotides, the CDR3 is TGTGCCAGCAGTTTACAGGGGGAGCAGTACCTC. The rearrangement links TRBV28 to TRBJ2-7, with a tentative D call TRBD1 (6 bases). V was shortened by 2 bases and J by 7 bases, with 6 bases between the two germline ends. The CDR3 has 11 residues. Germline V gene sequence: CDR1 MDHEN, CDR2 SYDVKM.

This clonotype was detected many times. J is TRBJ1-1 and V is TRBV27; 10 bases are shared with TRBD1. CDR1 MNHEY and CDR2 SMNVEV come from the germline V gene (reference sequence). V shed 6 bases, J shed 4 bases, and the junction held 8 bases outside the gene matches. The CDR3 is 15 amino acids. Written as DNA, the CDR3 is TGTGCCAGCAGGTCATCCGGGACAGGGGTCACTGAAGCTTTCTTT. Its translation: CASRSSGTGVTEAFF.

This clonotype showed up many times. CDR3 coding DNA: TGTGCCACCAGTGATTTGCGGGAGGGGGAGACCCAGTACTTC. The encoded protein is CATSDLREGETQYF. This chain connects TRBV24-1 to TRBJ2-5; 8 positions agree with TRBD2. This CDR3 contains 14 residues. Unmatched junction bases numbered 1, after V lost 0 bases and J lost 5 bases. The germline V gene encodes CDR1 KGHDR and CDR2 SFDVKD.

Notes on this clonotype: Possible read error: a much larger clone is one base away. The CDR3: CASSFILARETQYF. Written as DNA, the CDR3 is TGTGCCAGCAGTTTCATACTAGCTCGAGAGACCCAGTACTTC. The gene calls are TRBV12-3 or TRBV12-4 and TRBJ2-5; D perhaps matches TRBD2 (6 bases). V was pared by 3 bases and J by 4 bases, with 12 bases between. This CDR3 contains 14 residues.

CDR3 sequence (DNA): TGTGCCAGCTCACCACCTTCACTTGGCACTGAAGCTTTCTTT. This translates into CASSPPSLGTEAFF. The chain couples TRBV18 to TRBJ1-1; no reliable D call. The CDR3 has 14 residues. Trimming removed 0 bases at V and 4 bases at J, with 9 bases between. Germline assignment: CDR1 KGHSH and CDR2 LQKENI.

This chain connects TRBV30 to TRBJ2-7; D is ambiguous. CDR3 length equals 12 residues. The V gene's germline CDR1 is GTSNPN and CDR2 SVGIG (reference sequence). With 5 bases removed from V and 3 bases from J, the gap between germline ends came to 11 bases. The CDR3 sequence is CAWGRPYYEQYF. CDR3 sequence (DNA): TGTGCCTGGGGGCGGCCTTACTACGAGCAGTACTTC.

This clonotype has a handful of counts. With a much larger clone just one base away, this may be a read error. The CDR3 sequence is CASSRGQISNQPQHF. CDR3 DNA: TGTGCCAGCAGCCGGGGACAGATTAGCAATCAGCCCCAGCATTTT. The chain carries TRBV12-3 or TRBV12-4 and TRBJ1-5; 7 bases agree with TRBD1. The CDR3 length is 15 residues. Trimming cost V 6 bases and J 0 bases; bases outside gene matches: 5.

This clonotype was counted many times. The chain couples TRBV28 to TRBJ1-6, with unresolved D. This CDR3 contains 14 residues. Deletions cut 6 bases from V and 5 bases from J, with 11 bases between. Germline CDR1 MDHEN, CDR2 SYDVKM. This chain's CDR3 is CASRFSVHNSPLHF. CDR3 DNA: TGTGCCAGCAGGTTCAGCGTACATAATTCACCCCTCCACTTT.

The sample holds a few counts of this clonotype. CDR3 nucleotide sequence: TGTGCCAGCAGCCCATCACAGGGCGGTTTCACTGAAGCTTTCTTT. Translating it yields CASSPSQGGFTEAFF. The rearrangement links TRBV7-6 to TRBJ1-1; the D gene is possibly TRBD1 (6 bases). Trimming took 5 bases from V and 4 from J, leaving 17 bases between them. The CDR3 has 15 amino acids. In germline, CDR1 is SGHVS, CDR2 FNYEAQ. The full variable domain, completed using reference TRBV7-6 and TRBJ1-1, is GAGVSQSPRYKVTKRGQDVALRCDPISGHVSLYWYRQALGQGPEFLTYFNYEAQQDKSGLPNDRFSAERPEGSISTLTIQRTEQRDSAMYRCASSPSQGGFTEAFFGQGTRLTVV.

This clonotype was counted only a few times. V is TRBV10-3 and J is TRBJ2-2, with D possibly being TRBD1 (6 bases). Germline CDR1 is ENHRY and CDR2 is SYGVKD. This CDR3 has 15 amino acids. The ends were cut back, 3 bases at V and 3 bases at J, with 11 bases in the middle. The CDR3 region is CAISDLTGHTGELFF. The CDR3 DNA follows: TGTGCCATCAGTGATCTTACAGGGCACACCGGGGAGCTGTTTTTT.

In its sample, this clonotype was seen a few times. The rearrangement uses TRBV30 and TRBJ2-7; TRBD1 is a possible D gene (6 bases). This CDR3 contains 13 residues. The germline V gene encodes CDR1 GTSNPN and CDR2 SVGIG (reference sequence). V dropped 1 base and J dropped 3 bases, with 10 bases sitting between them. The CDR3 DNA reads TGTGCCTGGAGTGAACAGGGCGGCTACGAGCAGTACTTC. Its translation: CAWSEQGGYEQYF.

Many counts were recorded for this clonotype. The chain has TRBV15 and TRBJ2-5; D remains ambiguous. CDR3 size: 17 residues. From germline, CDR1 is LNHNV and CDR2 YYDKDF (reference sequence). The V end lost 0 bases, the J end lost 7 bases, and 21 bases lay between the germline ends. In DNA form, the CDR3 reads TGTGCCACCAGCAGAGAAGCCGGGTCCAACCACTTAGGGACCCAGTACTTC. This translates into CATSREAGSNHLGTQYF.

This chain joins TRBV30 and TRBJ2-7; possibly TRBD1 for D (5 bases). The CDR3 is made up of 12 amino acids. Germline CDR1 is GTSNPN and CDR2 is SVGIG (reference sequence). V lost 5 bases to trimming and J lost 3 bases, with 11 bases between them. In DNA form, the CDR3 reads TGTGCCTGGGGCGGACATAGCTACGAGCAGTACTTC. It encodes CAWGGHSYEQYF.

The sample holds a few counts of this clonotype. The gene calls are TRBV20-1 and TRBJ2-7, with D maybe TRBD2 (5 bases). Germline V lookup: CDR1 DFQATT, CDR2 SNEGSKA (reference sequence). The CDR3 has 13 residues. V lost 5 bases and J lost 3, with 14 bases in between. DNA of the CDR3: TGCAGTGCTCGTGGACTTCCACTCTACGAGCAGTACTTC. It yields the protein CSARGLPLYEQYF.

This clonotype was observed at least ten times. V gene TRBV20-1 combines with J gene TRBJ1-2; D not certain. V shed 0 bases and J shed 5 bases, with 10 bases lying between them. The CDR3 has 13 amino acids. From germline, CDR1 is DFQATT and CDR2 SNEGSKA (reference sequence). The CDR3 region has the DNA TGCAGTGCTAGAGATATCACAGCATATGGCTACACCTTC. This encodes CSARDITAYGYTF.

This chain joins TRBV5-6 and TRBJ2-1; no clear D gene. Trimming removed 1 base at V and 10 bases at J, with 6 bases between. Germline V gene lookup returns CDR1 SGHDT and CDR2 YYEEEE. The CDR3 runs 11 residues. CDR3 bases: TGTGCCAGCAGCTTGTTGATGGAGCAGTTCTTC. Translation: CASSLLMEQFF.

This clonotype has a count of ten or more. This chain connects TRBV12-3 or TRBV12-4 to TRBJ1-1, with D uncertain. V was pared by 5 bases and J by 4 bases, with 20 bases between. This CDR3 spans 16 amino acids. Here the CDR3 reads CASSPNRQPRATEAFF. CDR3 in DNA: TGTGCCAGCAGTCCTAACCGGCAGCCCCGGGCCACTGAAGCTTTCTTT.

This chain connects TRBV13 to TRBJ2-5; 10 nucleotides align to TRBD1. V lost 5 bases, J lost 6 bases, and 9 bases stayed unmatched. CDR3 length equals 15 residues. Germline V gives CDR1 PRHDT, CDR2 FYEKMQ (reference sequence). The CDR3 region is CASSPGTGDRKTQYF. CDR3 bases: TGTGCCAGCAGCCCGGGGACAGGGGACAGGAAGACCCAGTACTTC.

The chain is built from TRBV28 and TRBJ2-7; 8 positions match TRBD1. Germline trimming cut 6 bases from V and 7 bases from J; bases unmatched to any gene: 11. Germline V CDR1 and CDR2: MDHEN, SYDVKM. The CDR3 length is 14 residues. The CDR3 region is CASSPSQGAREQYF. In DNA, the CDR3 is TGTGCCAGCAGCCCTTCCCAGGGGGCTCGAGAGCAGTACTTC.